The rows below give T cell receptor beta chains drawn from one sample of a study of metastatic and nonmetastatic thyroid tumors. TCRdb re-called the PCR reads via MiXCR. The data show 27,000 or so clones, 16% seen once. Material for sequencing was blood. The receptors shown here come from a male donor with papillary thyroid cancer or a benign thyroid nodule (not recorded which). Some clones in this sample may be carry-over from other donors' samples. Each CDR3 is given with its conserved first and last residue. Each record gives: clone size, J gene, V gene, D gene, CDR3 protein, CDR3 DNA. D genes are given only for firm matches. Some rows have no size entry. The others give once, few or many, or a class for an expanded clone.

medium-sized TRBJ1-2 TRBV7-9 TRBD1 CASSRDREGYTF TGTGCCAGCAGCAGGGACAGGGAAGGCTACACCTTC
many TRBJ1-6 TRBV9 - CASSVGSDNSPLHF TGTGCCAGCAGCGTAGGATCAGACAATTCACCCCTCCACTTT
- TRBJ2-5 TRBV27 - CASSSGGFQETQYF TGTGCCAGCAGTTCTGGGGGGTTCCAAGAGACCCAGTACTTC
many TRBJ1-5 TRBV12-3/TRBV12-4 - CASSSGFNQPQHF TGTGCCAGCAGTTCCGGCTTCAATCAGCCCCAGCATTTT
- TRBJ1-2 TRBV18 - CASSPSHGYTF TGTGCCAGCTCTCCGTCTCATGGCTACACCTTC
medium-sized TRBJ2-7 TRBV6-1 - CASRMWGGQVSYEQYF TGTGCCAGCAGGATGTGGGGGGGACAGGTGTCCTACGAGCAGTACTTC
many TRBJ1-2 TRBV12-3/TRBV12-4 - CASSSRTENYGYTF TGTGCCAGCAGTTCCCGAACAGAGAACTATGGCTACACCTTC
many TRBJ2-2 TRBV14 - CASSVTGRGNTGELFF TGTGCCAGCAGCGTCACAGGGAGGGGGAACACCGGGGAGCTGTTTTTT
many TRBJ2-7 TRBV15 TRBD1 CATSKLGQGGRYEQYF TGTGCCACCAGCAAACTCGGACAGGGTGGGAGATACGAGCAGTACTTC
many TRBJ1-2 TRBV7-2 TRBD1 CASSWDREGGYTF TGTGCCAGCAGCTGGGACAGGGAGGGTGGCTACACCTTC
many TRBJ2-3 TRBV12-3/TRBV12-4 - CASSLSPADTQYF TGTGCCAGCAGTTTATCCCCGGCAGATACGCAGTATTTT
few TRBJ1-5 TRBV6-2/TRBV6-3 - CASRTNHPQHF TGTGCCAGCAGAACTAATCATCCCCAGCATTTT
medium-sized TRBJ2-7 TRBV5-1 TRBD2 CASSRALAGGGESYEQYF TGCGCCAGCAGCCGGGCTTTAGCGGGAGGTGGCGAGAGCTACGAGCAGTACTTC
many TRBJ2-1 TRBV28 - CASRGVNEQFF TGTGCCAGCAGGGGGGTCAATGAGCAGTTCTTC
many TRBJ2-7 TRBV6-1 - CASSPRLVLYEQYF TGTGCCAGCAGTCCCCGACTAGTATTGTACGAGCAGTACTTC
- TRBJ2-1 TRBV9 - CASSVEGDAYNEQFF TGTGCCAGCAGCGTAGAGGGCGACGCCTACAATGAGCAGTTCTTC
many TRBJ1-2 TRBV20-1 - CSARDQVGPGANYGYTF TGCAGTGCTAGAGATCAAGTAGGGCCGGGCGCTAACTATGGCTACACCTTC
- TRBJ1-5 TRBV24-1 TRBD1 CATSALTGASNQPQHF TGTGCCACCAGTGCCCTGACAGGGGCAAGCAATCAGCCCCAGCATTTT
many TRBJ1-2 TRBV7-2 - CASSKPPGPRGYTF TGTGCCAGCAGCAAACCACCGGGACCTAGGGGCTACACCTTC
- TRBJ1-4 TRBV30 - CAWSVKTEGVFF TGTGCCTGGAGTGTGAAGACAGAGGGTGTGTTTTTT
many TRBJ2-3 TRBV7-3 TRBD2 CASSPGLAGPDTQYF TGTGCCAGCAGCCCGGGACTAGCGGGACCAGATACGCAGTATTTT
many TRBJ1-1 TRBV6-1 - CASSPWTEVNTEAFF TGTGCCAGCAGTCCGTGGACAGAAGTGAACACTGAAGCTTTCTTT
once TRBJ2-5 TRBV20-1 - CSAPAGGLETQYF TGCAGTGCCCCAGCTGGGGGTTTGGAGACCCAGTACTTC
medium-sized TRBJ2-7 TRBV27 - CASSLVGAYEQYF TGTGCCAGCAGTTTAGTGGGAGCCTACGAGCAGTACTTC
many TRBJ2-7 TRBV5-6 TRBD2 CASSPGDGTSYEQYF TGTGCCAGTTCGCCTGGAGATGGGACTAGCTACGAGCAGTACTTC
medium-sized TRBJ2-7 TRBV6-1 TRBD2 CASSELAGGPYEQYF TGTGCCAGCAGTGAACTAGCGGGAGGGCCGTACGAGCAGTACTTC
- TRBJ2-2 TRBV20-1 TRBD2 CSARGVDLAGGPRLNTGELFF TGCAGTGCTAGAGGGGTTGATCTAGCGGGAGGGCCCCGGTTGAACACCGGGGAGCTGTTTTTT
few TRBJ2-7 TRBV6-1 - CASSHRDLLNDQYF TGTGCCAGCAGCCACCGGGATCTTCTGAACGATCAGTACTTC
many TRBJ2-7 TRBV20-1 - CSARDSPYEQYF TGCAGTGCTAGAGATTCCCCTTACGAGCAGTACTTC
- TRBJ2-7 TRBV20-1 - CSVFAAGYYEQYF TGCAGTGTGTTCGCGGCGGGTTACTACGAGCAGTACTTC
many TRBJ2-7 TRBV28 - CASSPPDTSYEQYF TGTGCCAGCAGTCCCCCGGACACGTCCTACGAGCAGTACTTC
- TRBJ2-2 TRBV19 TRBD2 CASSIEYSSGGNTVDLLF TGTGCCAGTAGTATAGAATATTCTAGCGGGGGGAACACCGTGGATCTGCTTTTT
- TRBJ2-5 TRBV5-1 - CASSSGNSVNLETQYF TGCGCCAGCAGCTCAGGAAATAGCGTTAATCTAGAGACCCAGTACTTC
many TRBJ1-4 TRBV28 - CASSPPRGKLFF TGTGCCAGCAGTCCCCCGAGGGGAAAACTGTTTTTT
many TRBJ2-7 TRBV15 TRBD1 CATYFSTGSYEQYF TGTGCCACCTACTTTTCGACAGGGTCCTACGAGCAGTACTTC
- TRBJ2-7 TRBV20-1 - CSAHSHAARVYEQYF TGCAGTGCTCATTCCCATGCGGCAAGGGTCTACGAGCAGTACTTC
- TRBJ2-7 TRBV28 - CASIQNYEQYF TGTGCCAGCATTCAAAACTACGAGCAGTACTTC
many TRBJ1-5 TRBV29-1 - CSVVSGTGQPQHF TGCAGCGTTGTTTCGGGGACGGGTCAGCCCCAGCATTTT
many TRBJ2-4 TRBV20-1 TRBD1 CSAPPGQGLNIQYF TGCAGTGCTCCGCCGGGACAGGGTCTGAACATTCAGTACTTC
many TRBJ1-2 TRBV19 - CASSMWTENYGYTF TGTGCCAGTAGTATGTGGACGGAAAACTATGGCTACACCTTC
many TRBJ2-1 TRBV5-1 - CASRTTGSSYNEQFF TGCGCCAGCAGGACAACAGGGAGCTCCTACAATGAGCAGTTCTTC
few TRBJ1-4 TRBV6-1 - CASSRSLANEKLFF TGTGCCAGCAGTCGGTCCTTGGCTAATGAAAAACTGTTTTTT
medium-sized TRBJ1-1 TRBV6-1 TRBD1 CASTTGVNTEAFF TGTGCCAGCACCACAGGGGTGAACACTGAAGCTTTCTTT
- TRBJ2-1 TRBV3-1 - CASSQHGTEIDNEQFF TGTGCCAGCAGCCAGCACGGGACCGAGATAGACAATGAGCAGTTCTTC
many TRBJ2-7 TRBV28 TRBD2 CASSQLAGVYEQYF TGTGCCAGCAGTCAATTAGCGGGAGTGTACGAGCAGTACTTC
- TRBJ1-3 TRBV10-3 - CAISERYRGTNPGNTIYF TGTGCCATCAGTGAGCGGTATAGGGGTACGAACCCTGGAAACACCATATATTTT
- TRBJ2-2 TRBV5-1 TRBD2 CASSHSGSGGELFF TGCGCCAGCAGCCATAGCGGGAGCGGCGGGGAGCTGTTTTTT
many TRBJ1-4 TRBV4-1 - CASSQVMAKLFF TGCGCCAGCAGCCAAGTTATGGCCAAACTGTTTTTT